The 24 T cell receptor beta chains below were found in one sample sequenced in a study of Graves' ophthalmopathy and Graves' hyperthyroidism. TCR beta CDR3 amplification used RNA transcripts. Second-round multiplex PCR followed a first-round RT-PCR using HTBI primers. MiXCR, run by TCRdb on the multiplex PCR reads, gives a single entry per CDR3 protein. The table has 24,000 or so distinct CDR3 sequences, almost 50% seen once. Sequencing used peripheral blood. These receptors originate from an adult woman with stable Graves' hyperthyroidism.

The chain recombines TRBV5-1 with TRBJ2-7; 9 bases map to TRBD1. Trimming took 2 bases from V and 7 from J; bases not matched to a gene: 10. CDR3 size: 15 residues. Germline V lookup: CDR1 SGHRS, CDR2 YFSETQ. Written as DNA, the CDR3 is TGCGCCAGCAGCTTAATTCCGGGACAGGGACAAGAGCAGTACTTC. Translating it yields CASSLIPGQGQEQYF.

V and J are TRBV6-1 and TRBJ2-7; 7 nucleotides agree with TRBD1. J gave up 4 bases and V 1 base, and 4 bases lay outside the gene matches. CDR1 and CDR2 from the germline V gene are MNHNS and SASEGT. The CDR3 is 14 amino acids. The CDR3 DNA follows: TGTGCCAGCAGTGAAGGGACAGGTGGGTACGAGCAGTACTTC. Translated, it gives CASSEGTGGYEQYF.

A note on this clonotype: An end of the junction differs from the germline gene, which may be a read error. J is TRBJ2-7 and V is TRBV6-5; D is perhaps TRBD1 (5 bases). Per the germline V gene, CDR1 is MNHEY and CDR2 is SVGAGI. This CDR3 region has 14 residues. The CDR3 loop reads CASSYFRGAYDQYF. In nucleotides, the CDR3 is TGTGCCAGTAGTTACTTTAGGGGCGCCTACGATCAGTACTTC.

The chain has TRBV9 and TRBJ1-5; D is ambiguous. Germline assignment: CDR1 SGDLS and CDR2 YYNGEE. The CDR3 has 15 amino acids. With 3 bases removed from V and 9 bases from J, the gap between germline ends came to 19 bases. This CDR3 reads CASSAGRGSMRPQHF. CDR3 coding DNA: TGTGCCAGCAGCGCAGGACGGGGATCCATGCGGCCCCAGCATTTT.

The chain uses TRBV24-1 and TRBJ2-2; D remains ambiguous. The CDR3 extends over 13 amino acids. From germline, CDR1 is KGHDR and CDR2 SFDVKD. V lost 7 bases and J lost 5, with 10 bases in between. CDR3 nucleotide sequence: TGTGCCACCAGAGGGTATAAGACCGGGGAGCTGTTTTTT. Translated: CATRGYKTGELFF.

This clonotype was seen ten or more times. DNA for the CDR3: TGTGCCAGCAGTGAGGGCCCGGGAGCCCTTTACAATGAGCAGTTCTTC. Residues: CASSEGPGALYNEQFF. This chain links TRBV6-1 with TRBJ2-1; maybe TRBD2 (6 bases). The CDR3 contains 16 residues. Trimming removed 3 bases at V and 4 bases at J, with 16 bases between. The germline V gene has CDR1 MNHNS and CDR2 SASEGT.

The CDR3 DNA is TGCAGCGTGGGGACAGGTGGGACTTTC. It is translated as CSVGTGGTF. The chain links TRBV29-1 to TRBJ2-6; 8 positions match TRBD1. Germline CDR1 and CDR2: SQVTM and ANQGSEA. The CDR3 is 9 residues long. J gave up 18 bases and V 6 bases, and 4 bases lay outside the gene matches.

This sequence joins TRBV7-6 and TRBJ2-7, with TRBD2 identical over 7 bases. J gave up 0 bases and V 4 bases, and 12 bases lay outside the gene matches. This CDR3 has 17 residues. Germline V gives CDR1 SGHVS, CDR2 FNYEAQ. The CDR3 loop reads CASSSGLGGSSSYEQYF. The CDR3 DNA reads TGTGCCAGCAGCTCAGGATTAGGCGGGAGCAGCTCCTACGAGCAGTACTTC.

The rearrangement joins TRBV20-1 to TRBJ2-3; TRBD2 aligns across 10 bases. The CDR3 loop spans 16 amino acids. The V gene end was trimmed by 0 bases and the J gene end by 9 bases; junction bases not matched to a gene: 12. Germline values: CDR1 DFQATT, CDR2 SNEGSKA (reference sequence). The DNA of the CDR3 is TGCAGTGCTAGAGATCCAGCGGGAGGGCAGGATGTAACGCAGTATTTT. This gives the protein CSARDPAGGQDVTQYF.

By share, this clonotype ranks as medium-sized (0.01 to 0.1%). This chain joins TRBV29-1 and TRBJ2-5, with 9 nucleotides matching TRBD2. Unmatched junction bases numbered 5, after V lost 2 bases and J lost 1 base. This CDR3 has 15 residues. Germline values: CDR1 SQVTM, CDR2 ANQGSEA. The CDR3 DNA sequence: TGCAGCGTTGAAATTAGCGGGAGTCTCCAAGAGACCCAGTACTTC. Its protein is CSVEISGSLQETQYF. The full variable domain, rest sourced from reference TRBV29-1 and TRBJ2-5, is SAVISQKPSRDICQRGTSLTIQCQVDSQVTMMFWYRQQPGQSLTLIATANQGSEATYESGFVIDKFPISRPNLTFSTLTVSNMSPEDSSIYLCSVEISGSLQETQYFGPGTRLLVL.

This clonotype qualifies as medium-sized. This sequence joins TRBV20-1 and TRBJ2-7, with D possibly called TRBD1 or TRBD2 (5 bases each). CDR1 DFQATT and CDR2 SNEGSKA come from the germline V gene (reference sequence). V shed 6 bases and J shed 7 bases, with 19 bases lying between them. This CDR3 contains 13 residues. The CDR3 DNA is TGCAGTGCGGACTCGGACACCCCCCGTGAGCAGTACTTC. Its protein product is CSADSDTPREQYF.

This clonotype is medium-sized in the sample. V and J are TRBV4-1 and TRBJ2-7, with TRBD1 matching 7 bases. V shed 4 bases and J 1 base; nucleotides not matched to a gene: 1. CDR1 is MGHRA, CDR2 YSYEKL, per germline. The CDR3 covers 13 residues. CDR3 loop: CASSPGQSYEQYF. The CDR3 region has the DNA TGCGCCAGCAGCCCGGGACAGTCCTACGAGCAGTACTTC.

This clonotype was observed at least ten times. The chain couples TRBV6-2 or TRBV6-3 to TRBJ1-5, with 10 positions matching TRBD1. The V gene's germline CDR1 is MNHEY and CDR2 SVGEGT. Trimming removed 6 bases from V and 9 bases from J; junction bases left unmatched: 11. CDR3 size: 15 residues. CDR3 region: CASSRDRGGERPQHF. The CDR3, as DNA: TGTGCCAGCAGCCGGGACAGGGGAGGGGAACGGCCCCAGCATTTT.

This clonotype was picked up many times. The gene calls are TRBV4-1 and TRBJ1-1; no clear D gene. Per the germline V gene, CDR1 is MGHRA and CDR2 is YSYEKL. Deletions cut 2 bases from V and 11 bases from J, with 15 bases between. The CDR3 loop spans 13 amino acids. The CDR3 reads CASSQIRMVTAFF. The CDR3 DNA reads TGCGCCAGCAGCCAAATCAGAATGGTTACGGCTTTCTTT.

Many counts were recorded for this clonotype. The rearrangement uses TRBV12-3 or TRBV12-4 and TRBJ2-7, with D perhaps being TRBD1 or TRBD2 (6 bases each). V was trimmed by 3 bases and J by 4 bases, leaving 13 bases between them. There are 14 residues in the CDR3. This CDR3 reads CASSLEGEFYEQYF. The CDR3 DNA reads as TGTGCCAGCAGTTTGGAGGGGGAATTTTACGAGCAGTACTTC.

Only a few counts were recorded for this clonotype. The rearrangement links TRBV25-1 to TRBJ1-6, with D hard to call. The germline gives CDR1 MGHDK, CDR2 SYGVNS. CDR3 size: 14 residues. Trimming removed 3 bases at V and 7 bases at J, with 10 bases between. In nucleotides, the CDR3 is TGTGCCAGCAGTGAGGAGGGCAGGAATTCACCCCTCCACTTT. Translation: CASSEEGRNSPLHF.

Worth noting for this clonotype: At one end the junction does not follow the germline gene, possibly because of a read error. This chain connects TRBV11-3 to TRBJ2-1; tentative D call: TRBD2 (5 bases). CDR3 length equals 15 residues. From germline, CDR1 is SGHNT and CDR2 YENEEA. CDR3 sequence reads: CATSLDSGFYNKQFF. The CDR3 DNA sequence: TGTGCCACCAGCTTGGATTCGGGATTCTACAATAAGCAGTTCTTC.

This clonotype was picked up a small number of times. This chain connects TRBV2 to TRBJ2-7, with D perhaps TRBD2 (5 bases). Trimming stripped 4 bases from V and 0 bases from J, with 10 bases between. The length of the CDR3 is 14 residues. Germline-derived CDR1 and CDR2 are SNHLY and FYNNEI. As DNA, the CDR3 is TGTGCCAGCAGTGTGGACTTGAGCTCCTACGAGCAGTACTTC. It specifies CASSVDLSSYEQYF.

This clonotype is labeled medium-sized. CDR3 nucleotides: TGTGCCAGCAGCGTAGCTCGAGGACCGGAGACCCAGTACTTC. It specifies CASSVARGPETQYF. The rearrangement links TRBV9 to TRBJ2-5, with unresolved D. The CDR3 runs to 14 residues. V was cut by 0 bases and J by 5 bases, with 11 bases left in between. Per the germline V gene, CDR1 is SGDLS and CDR2 is YYNGEE. Variable domain in full (rest from reference TRBV9 and TRBJ2-5): DSGVTQTPKHLITATGQRVTLRCSPRSGDLSVYWYQQSLDQGLQFLIQYYNGEERAKGNILERFSAQQFPDLHSELNLSSLELGDSALYFCASSVARGPETQYFGPGTRLLVL.

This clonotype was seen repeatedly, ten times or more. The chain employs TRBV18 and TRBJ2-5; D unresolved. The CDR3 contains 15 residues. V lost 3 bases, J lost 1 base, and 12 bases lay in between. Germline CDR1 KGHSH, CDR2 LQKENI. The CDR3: CASSPGVGSQETQYF. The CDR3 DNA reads TGTGCCAGCTCACCTGGTGTGGGGTCCCAAGAGACCCAGTACTTC.

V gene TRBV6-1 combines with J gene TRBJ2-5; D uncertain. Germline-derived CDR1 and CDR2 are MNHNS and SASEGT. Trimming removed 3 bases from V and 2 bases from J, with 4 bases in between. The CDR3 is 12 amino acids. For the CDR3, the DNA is TGTGCCAGCAGTGACAGGCAAGAGACCCAGTACTTC. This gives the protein CASSDRQETQYF.

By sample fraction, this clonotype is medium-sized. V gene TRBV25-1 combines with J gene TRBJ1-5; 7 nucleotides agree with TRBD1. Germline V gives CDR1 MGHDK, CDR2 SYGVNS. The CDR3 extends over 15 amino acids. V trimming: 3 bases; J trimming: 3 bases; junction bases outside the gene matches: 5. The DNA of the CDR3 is TGTGCCAGCAGTGAGACAGGGAAATACAATCAGCCCCAGCATTTT. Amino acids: CASSETGKYNQPQHF.

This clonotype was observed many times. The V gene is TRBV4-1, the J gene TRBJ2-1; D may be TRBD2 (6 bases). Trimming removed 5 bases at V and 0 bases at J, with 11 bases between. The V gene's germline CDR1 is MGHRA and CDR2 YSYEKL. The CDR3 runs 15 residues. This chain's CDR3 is CASSKDYSSYNEQFF. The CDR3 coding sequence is TGCGCCAGCAGCAAGGACTACAGCTCCTACAATGAGCAGTTCTTC.

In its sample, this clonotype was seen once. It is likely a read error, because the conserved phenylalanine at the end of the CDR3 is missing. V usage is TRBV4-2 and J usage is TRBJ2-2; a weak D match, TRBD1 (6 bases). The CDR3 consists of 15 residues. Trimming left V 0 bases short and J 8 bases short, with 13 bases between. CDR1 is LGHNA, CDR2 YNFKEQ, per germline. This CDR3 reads CASSQDSLGTGELFL. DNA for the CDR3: TGTGCCAGCAGCCAAGATTCTTTAGGGACAGGGGAGCTGTTTCTT.